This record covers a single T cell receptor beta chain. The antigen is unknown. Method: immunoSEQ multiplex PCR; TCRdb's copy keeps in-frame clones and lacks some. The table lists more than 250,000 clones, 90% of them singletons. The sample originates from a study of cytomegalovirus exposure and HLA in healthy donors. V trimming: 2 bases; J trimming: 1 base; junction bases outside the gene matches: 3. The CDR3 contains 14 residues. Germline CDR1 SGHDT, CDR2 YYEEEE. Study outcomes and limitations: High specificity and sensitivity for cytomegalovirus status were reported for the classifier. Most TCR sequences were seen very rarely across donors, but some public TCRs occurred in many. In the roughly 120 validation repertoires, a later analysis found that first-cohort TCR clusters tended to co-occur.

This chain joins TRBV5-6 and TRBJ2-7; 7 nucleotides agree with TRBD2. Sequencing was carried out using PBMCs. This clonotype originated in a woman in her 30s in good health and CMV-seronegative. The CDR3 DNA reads TGTGCCAGCAGCTTTCTAGCGGAATCCTACGAGCAGTACTTC. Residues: CASSFLAESYEQYF.